This entry lists 9 T cell receptor beta chains sequenced from one sample in a study of CD8+ T cells in alopecia areata. Extracted RNA was reverse transcribed, and the resulting cDNA served as sequencing template. Some clones are missing from TCRdb's copy, which holds only in-frame ones; the method was immunoSEQ multiplex PCR. The data hold 120,000 or so clones, with roughly 57% observed a single time. Treatment described: oral pan-JAK inhibitor, 5-10 mg twice daily. The sample in question was CD4+ T cells sorted from blood, obtained at week 4, from a patient treated with tofacitinib. The receptors originated from a human donor with alopecia areata.

The chain combines TRBV30 with TRBJ2-7; D ambiguous. Germline values: CDR1 GTSNPN, CDR2 SVGIG (reference sequence). CDR3 size: 13 residues. V lost 0 bases and J 3 bases, leaving 9 bases between the germline ends. The CDR3 DNA reads as TGTGCCTGGAGTGTTGGTTCTAGCTACGAGCAGTACTTC. Its protein product is CAWSVGSSYEQYF.

This rearrangement joins TRBV10-3 to TRBJ1-1, with D unresolved. Trimming removed 4 bases at V and 3 bases at J, with 12 bases between. The length of the CDR3 is 14 residues. The germline gives CDR1 ENHRY, CDR2 SYGVKD. Written as DNA, the CDR3 is TGTGCCATCAGTGTGGGAGATGTGGACACTGAAGCTTTCTTT. It translates to CAISVGDVDTEAFF.

The chain employs TRBV6-6 and TRBJ1-1, with D unclear. The germline gives CDR1 MNHNY, CDR2 SVGAGI (reference sequence). The CDR3 is made up of 13 amino acids. V shed 2 bases and J shed 1 base, with 5 bases lying between them. CDR3 region: CASSYGRNTEAFF. Written as DNA, the CDR3 is TGTGCCAGCAGTTACGGGAGGAACACTGAAGCTTTCTTT.

This clone appeared a few times. The chain carries TRBV9 and TRBJ2-1, with a possible D match to TRBD1 (5 bases). V lost 2 bases to trimming and J lost 0 bases, with 15 bases between them. Germline loops: CDR1 SGDLS, CDR2 YYNGEE. The CDR3 spans 17 residues. This chain's CDR3 is CASSVTQQAISYNEQFF. The CDR3 bases are TGTGCCAGCAGCGTTACCCAACAGGCTATCTCCTACAATGAGCAGTTCTTC. Combining the CDR3 with reference TRBV9 and TRBJ2-1 gives the whole variable domain DSGVTQTPKHLITATGQRVTLRCSPRSGDLSVYWYQQSLDQGLQFLIQYYNGEERAKGNILERFSAQQFPDLHSELNLSSLELGDSALYFCASSVTQQAISYNEQFFGPGTRLTVL.

The chain uses TRBV19 and TRBJ1-2; D uncertain. V was cut by 6 bases and J by 1 base, with 12 bases left in between. CDR1 LNHDA and CDR2 SQIVND come from the germline V gene (reference sequence). The CDR3 totals 14 residues. The CDR3 bases are TGTGCCAGTAGGTTGGCGAACGATAACTATGGCTACACCTTC. This gives the protein CASRLANDNYGYTF. The variable domain in full, completed from reference TRBV19 and TRBJ1-2, reads DGGITQSPKYLFRKEGQNVTLSCEQNLNHDAMYWYRQDPGQGLRLIYYSQIVNDFQKGDIAEGYSVSREKKESFPLTVTSAQKNPTAFYLCASRLANDNYGYTFGSGTRLTVV.

This clone came up once. J is TRBJ2-5 and V is TRBV29-1; 10 bases line up with TRBD1. The CDR3 contains 15 residues. V was pared by 2 bases and J by 4 bases, with 7 bases of the junction left unmatched. Germline lookup yields CDR1 SQVTM and CDR2 ANQGSEA. The CDR3 DNA reads TGCAGCGTTGAAAGGAGTTGGACAGGGGGAGAGACCCAGTACTTC. The encoded protein is CSVERSWTGGETQYF.

V is TRBV5-1 and J is TRBJ2-5, with D perhaps matching TRBD1 (5 bases). V was cut by 4 bases and J by 2 bases, with 9 bases left in between. The CDR3 is 13 amino acids. The germline V gene has CDR1 SGHRS and CDR2 YFSETQ. CDR3 DNA sequence: TGCGCCAGCAGCCTCCAGGGACAAGAGACCCAGTACTTC. Translation gives CASSLQGQETQYF.

The V call is TRBV18, the J call TRBJ1-4; D perhaps matches TRBD1 (5 bases). This CDR3 has 15 residues. Germline-derived CDR1 and CDR2 are KGHSH and LQKENI. V was trimmed by 2 bases and J by 7 bases, leaving 14 bases between them. CDR3 sequence: CASSPEVGDGEKLFF. The CDR3 DNA reads TGTGCCAGCTCACCAGAGGTGGGGGATGGTGAAAAACTGTTTTTT.

There are a few counts of this clone. The chain links TRBV25-1 to TRBJ2-3; D is perhaps TRBD1 (5 bases). Germline V gene data show CDR1 as MGHDK and CDR2 as SYGVNS. The V and J ends lost 6 bases and 3 bases respectively, with 13 bases between them. The length of the CDR3 is 14 residues. CDR3 residues: CASRPPGSTDTQYF. CDR3 bases: TGTGCCAGCAGACCTCCAGGGTCGACAGATACGCAGTATTTT.